A single T cell receptor beta chain is shown here with its context. Time point here: persistent/refractory GD, antithyroid drugs over 5 years with positive TRAb. With RNA extracted from PBMCs as input, the TCR library was made. The sample comes from a study of regulatory T cells in long-lasting Graves disease. V shed 2 bases and J shed 3 bases, with 4 bases lying between them. Germline-derived CDR1 and CDR2 are GTSNPN and SVGIG (reference sequence). There are 11 residues in the CDR3. Libraries of TCR beta came from iRepertoire HTBI primers plus Arm-PCR of CDR3 regions. TCRdb used MiXCR to reprocess the multiplex PCR reads, holding one entry per CDR3 protein. The repertoire consists of roughly 450,000 distinct CDR3 sequences, with about a quarter occurring once and the leading ten covering roughly 28%.

Specimen: peripheral blood mononuclear cells (PBMCs), collected when the disease was refractory, from a patient treated with antithyroid drugs. The gene calls are TRBV30 and TRBJ1-1; D is unresolved. This receptor was taken from a female donor with Graves disease. Here the CDR3 DNA reads TGTGCCTGGAGTCGCTACACTGAAGCTTTCTTT. Translating gives CAWSRYTEAFF.